This T cell receptor beta chain was recovered during a study of blood T cells in healthy people across ages. Study-wide findings and caveats: It was the long-lived donors that had more naive CD4+ cells and higher diversity than aged donors.

The CDR3 contains 14 residues. V shed 4 bases and J shed 3 bases, with 14 bases lying between them. CDR1 SGHDT and CDR2 YYEEEE come from the germline V gene. Combining a sample-barcoded 5' primer with a J-beta primer mix, a second PCR ran for 7 to 11 cycles. All cDNA molecules were each tagged by a template-switch adaptor with 12 random nucleotides. TCRdb itself ran the 5' RACE reads through MiXCR, one entry per CDR3 protein. The sample consists of 700,000 or so distinct CDR3 sequences, approximately 22% of them appearing once. In this sample, this clonotype turned up a few times. Its antigen is as yet unknown.

The chain links TRBV5-6 to TRBJ2-7; tentatively, D is TRBD1 (5 bases). This TCR derives from a man between 65 and 85 years old in good health. The sample consisted of blood. The CDR3 loop is CASSVGDRLYEQYF. The CDR3 DNA is TGTGCCAGCAGCGTTGGCGACAGACTCTACGAGCAGTACTTC.